This T cell receptor beta chain was observed in a study of blood T cell repertoires in COVID-19 (dated by TCRdb to 2018 to 2020). For context, the study as a whole: Samples covering the acute and convalescent phases of COVID-19 were provided by collaborators in the United States, Italy and Spain. The material from the prospective study consisted of cDNA or gDNA derived from T cells, B-cell-depleted T cells, or PBMCs. Subjects who had been exposed to COVID-19, were actively infected with it, or had recovered from it provided the deeply sampled blood TCRbeta repertoires that made up the dataset. The repertoires were released in a freely available public database meant as a resource for research on the immune response to SARS-CoV-2. The samples were drawn from the first 160 participants of the ongoing ImmuneRACE study and from 950 to 1,500 subjects provided by 6 global collaborators. A de-identified subject ID, COVID-19 status, age in years and sex were almost always included in the sample metadata. Where HLA class I and class II types were available, the types were taken from metadata supplied by the sample provider, not from assay-based typing.

The CDR3 numbers 15 residues from cysteine through phenylalanine. Only the CDR3 DNA stays, 45 bases, in frame from base 1. CDR1 is given as MNHEY and CDR2 as SVGAGI, both from the germline V gene. The junction shows trimming of 4 bases on V and 6 bases on J, plus 15 bases between the germline ends. TCRbeta CDR3 regions were amplified from genomic DNA by means of the immunoSEQ Assay, a bias-controlled multiplex PCR. The study's own analysis went as follows. The number of nucleated cells in each sample was estimated by amplification of reference gene primers within the assay. Sequence reads were collapsed and filtered to measure the absolute abundance of every unique TCRbeta CDR3 rearrangement. For each sample, productive Simpson clonality was calculated as the square root of Simpson's diversity index across productive rearrangements. TCRdb obtained this table from immuneACCESS and retained in-frame rearrangements with V and J assigned. These tables miss some clones; where compared with another copy, unresolved V genes account for less than half of the shortfall, and the remainder is unexplained. V and J calls and clone size are given by that table; D and trimming were obtained from the DNA. Present in this sample are around 220,000 clones, more than 70% of which were seen just once. Clones ranked in the top ten supply around 7% of the sample.

Participants in the prospective study were aged 18 to 89 years, lived in more than 20 United States geographic areas, and enrolled through a virtual design. To assign participants to cohorts, the prospective study relied on clinical history that participants themselves reported in a screening survey and a study questionnaire. Each participant in the prospective study had whole blood, serum and a nasopharyngeal or oropharyngeal swab collected by mobile phlebotomists. Over an approximately 2-month period, participants in the prospective study had the option of providing additional blood draws and questionnaires. Blood samples from the prospective study were shipped frozen or at room temperature prior to DNA extraction. To note about this clone: Its antigen is still unknown. Base qualities are not provided; no much larger clone lies one nucleotide away.

What the work shows at the level of the full study, not this receptor alone: The amount of clinical and demographic metadata varied by source and participant and was provided uncurated.

The chain joins TRBV6-5 to TRBJ1-4, with TRBD1 as a weak D call on 6 bases. Sequencing was performed on PBMCs or T cells enriched from blood (not recorded which). The sequence was collected from a woman aged 40 to 50 with acute COVID-19. The CDR3 in this case is CASSSGSGGYEKLFF. Here is the DNA: TGTGCCAGCAGTTCTGGCTCGGGGGGCTATGAAAAACTGTTTTTT.